This T cell receptor (beta chain) was retrieved from a study of shared clonotypes between healthy human individuals. Study observations and caveats: Around 5% of naive CD4 clonotypes were common to a few donors. Non-shared clonotypes had lower generation probabilities than those shared by all four donors.

CD45RA+ naive and CD45RA-negative memory subsets were separated from CD4+ cells. Notes on this clone: The antigen is unknown. At the DNA level, this CDR3 is encoded by other sequences in the same sample as well.

Produced via immunoSEQ multiplex PCR; TCRdb's table is partial and in-frame only. The data show some 1.5 million clones, 95% to 99% seen once. Trimming stripped 0 bases from V and 0 bases from J, with 9 bases between. Germline assignment: CDR1 SGHRS and CDR2 YFSETQ. CDR3 size: 15 residues. Sequencing was done on a sample of naive CD4+ T cells sorted from blood. Noted subset: CD45RA+ positively selected. The chain has TRBV5-1 and TRBJ2-5; D unclear. The receptor was derived from a man aged 30-40 years in good health. The CDR3 DNA reads as TGCGCCAGCAGCTTGGGTACAGCGTACCAAGAGACCCAGTACTTC. Translated, it gives CASSLGTAYQETQYF.